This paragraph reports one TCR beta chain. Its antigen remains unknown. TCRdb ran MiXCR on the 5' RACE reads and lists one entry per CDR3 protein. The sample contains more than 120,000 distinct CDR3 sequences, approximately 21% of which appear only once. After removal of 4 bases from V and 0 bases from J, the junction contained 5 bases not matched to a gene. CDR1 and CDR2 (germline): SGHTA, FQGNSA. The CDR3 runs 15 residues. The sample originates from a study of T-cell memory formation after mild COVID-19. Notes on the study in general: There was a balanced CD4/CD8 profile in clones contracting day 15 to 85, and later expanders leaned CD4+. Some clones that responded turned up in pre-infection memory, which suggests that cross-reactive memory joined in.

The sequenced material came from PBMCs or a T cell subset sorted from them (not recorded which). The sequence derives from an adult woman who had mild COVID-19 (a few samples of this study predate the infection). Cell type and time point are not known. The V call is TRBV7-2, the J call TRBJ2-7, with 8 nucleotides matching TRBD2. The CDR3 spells CASSSERERSYEQYF. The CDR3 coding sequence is TGTGCCAGCAGCTCAGAGCGGGAGCGCTCCTACGAGCAGTACTTC.